The T cell receptor beta chain described here comes from a study of beta chain features in type 1 diabetes. Looking at the study overall: Sorted cells from all samples, numbering some 99,000,000, were examined.

The investigators reverse transcribed all of the isolated RNA, so they sequenced expressed TCRB transcripts. Assay: immunoSEQ multiplex PCR; the TCRdb copy retains only in-frame clones and omits some. The sample lists roughly 300,000 clones; less than 15% were seen once. This CDR3 comprises 12 residues. Losses at the gene ends were 4 bases for V and 7 bases for J; bases not matched to a gene: 0. From germline, CDR1 is SNHLY and CDR2 FYNNEI. Sequenced input: central memory CD4+ T cells from blood. This TCR was recovered from a man aged 25 to 40 in good health. The gene calls are TRBV2 and TRBJ2-1, with 8 bases identical to TRBD2. The CDR3 nucleotides read TGTGCCAGCAGTGGACTAGCGAATGAGCAGTTCTTC. It translates to CASSGLANEQFF. Looking up the rest from reference TRBV2 and TRBJ2-1 gives the full variable domain: EPEVTQTPSHQVTQMGQEVILRCVPISNHLYFYWYRQILGQKVEFLVSFYNNEISEKSEIFDDQFSVERPDGSNFTLKIRSTKLEDSAMYFCASSGLANEQFFGPGTRLTVL.